These 6 T cell receptor beta chains originate from one sample sequenced in a study of OX40 agonist ivuxolimab in advanced cancers. The method was immunoSEQ multiplex PCR; TCRdb's version includes in-frame clones alone and lacks a portion of them. Seen here are approximately 48,000 clones, approximately 87% observed once, and the top ten hold 9% to 12%. The sequencing here drew on CD4+ or CD8+ T cells sorted from blood, taken in a trial of the OX40 agonist ivuxolimab. Every receptor here comes from an adult with an advanced solid tumor such as melanoma, head and neck, liver or kidney cancer.

This sequence joins TRBV7-9 and TRBJ1-1; TRBD1 matches at 7 bases. CDR3 size: 15 residues. The V and J ends lost 5 bases and 2 bases, in that order; junction bases with no gene match: 8. Looked up from germline, CDR1 is SEHNR and CDR2 is FQNEAQ (reference sequence). CDR3 sequence: CASSPHRGPNTEAFF. In nucleotides, the CDR3 is TGTGCCAGCAGCCCACACAGGGGACCCAACACTGAAGCTTTCTTT.

The DNA of the CDR3 is TGTGCCAGCAGCCTAGGACGGGGCAATCAGCCCCAGCATTTT. It yields the protein CASSLGRGNQPQHF. The J gene is TRBJ1-5, the V gene TRBV9; D unresolved. CDR1 and CDR2 from the germline V gene are SGDLS and YYNGEE. V was clipped by 4 bases and J by 2 bases, with 10 bases between them. The CDR3 length is 14 residues.

DNA for the CDR3: TGCGCCAGCAGCCCCCTTTTCGGGACAGCCAACTACACTGAAGCTTTCTTT. Amino acid sequence: CASSPLFGTANYTEAFF. J is TRBJ1-1 and V is TRBV5-1; TRBD1 matches at 7 bases. V shed 4 bases, J shed 3 bases, and the junction held 15 bases outside the gene matches. The CDR3 is made up of 17 amino acids. Looked up from germline, CDR1 is SGHRS and CDR2 is YFSETQ. The full variable domain, with the rest looked up from reference TRBV5-1 and TRBJ1-1, is KAGVTQTPRYLIKTRGQQVTLSCSPISGHRSVSWYQQTPGQGLQFLFEYFSETQRNKGNFPGRFSGRQFSNSRSEMNVSTLELGDSALYLCASSPLFGTANYTEAFFGQGTRLTVV.

This chain links TRBV11-3 with TRBJ1-1; TRBD1 agrees at 10 bases. With V trimmed by 5 bases and J by 11 bases, 14 bases remained unmatched. This CDR3 has 15 amino acids. Germline CDR1 and CDR2: SGHNT and YENEEA. The DNA for the CDR3 is TGTGCCAGCAGCCAATCGAGACAGGGGGCGGGAAGGGCTTTCTTT. Translation gives CASSQSRQGAGRAFF.

The chain recombines TRBV6-5 with TRBJ2-3; TRBD2 aligns across 7 bases. This CDR3 has 15 amino acids. Germline CDR1 MNHEY, CDR2 SVGAGI. V was clipped by 2 bases and J by 1 base; unmatched bases: 3. CDR3: CASSYLADRTDTQYF. The CDR3 region has the DNA TGTGCCAGCAGTTACCTAGCGGACCGCACAGATACGCAGTATTTT.

This clone is a singleton in its sample. V usage is TRBV13 and J usage is TRBJ2-7, with D hard to call. Germline V gene lookup returns CDR1 PRHDT and CDR2 FYEKMQ (reference sequence). V lost 5 bases and J 7 bases, leaving 9 bases between the germline ends. The CDR3 totals 11 residues. The CDR3 here is CASSPGWEQYF. In DNA form, the CDR3 reads TGTGCCAGCAGCCCCGGGTGGGAGCAGTACTTC.